The T cell receptor (beta chain) described here comes from a study of shared clonotypes between healthy human individuals. Only in-frame clones appear in the TCRdb table, and some are missing; sequencing was by immunoSEQ multiplex PCR. The table records approximately 2,000,000 clones, approximately 90% of them present only once. J was trimmed by 7 bases and V by 4 bases; bases with no gene match: 12. The CDR3 length is 15 residues. Germline V gives CDR1 MDHEN, CDR2 SYDVKM. Specimen: naive CD4+ T cells from PBMCs. Regarding subset: CD45RA+ positively selected. This TCR came from a young man in good health. Some clones in this sample may be carry-over from other donors' samples. The J gene is TRBJ1-2, the V gene TRBV28; 7 bases agree with TRBD1. The DNA for the CDR3 is TGTGCCAGCAGTTCCGTCGACAGGGAAGGGCTTGGCTACACCTTC. Protein: CASSSVDREGLGYTF.